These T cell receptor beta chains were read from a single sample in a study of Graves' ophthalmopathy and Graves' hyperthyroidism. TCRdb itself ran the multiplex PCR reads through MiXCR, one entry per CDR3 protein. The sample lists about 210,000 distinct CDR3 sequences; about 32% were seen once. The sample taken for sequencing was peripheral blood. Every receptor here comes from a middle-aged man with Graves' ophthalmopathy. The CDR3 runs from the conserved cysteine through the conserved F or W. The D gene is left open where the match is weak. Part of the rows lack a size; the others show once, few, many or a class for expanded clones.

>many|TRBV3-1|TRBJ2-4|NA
TGTGCCAGCAGCCAACGGGACATTCTAGCCAAAAACATTCAGTACTTC
CASSQRDILAKNIQYF
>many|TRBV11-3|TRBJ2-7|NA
TGTGCCAGCAGCTTAGGCGACAGCTGGGGGGAGCAGTACTTC
CASSLGDSWGEQYF
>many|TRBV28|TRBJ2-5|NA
TGTGCCAGCAGTTTATCCCCCTTCTGGAAGGACAGTCTGGGGGCCCAGTACTTC
CASSLSPFWKDSLGAQYF
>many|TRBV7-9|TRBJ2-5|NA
TGTGCCAGCAGCTTTTCGGTTACCCAGGAAGAGACCCAGTACTTC
CASSFSVTQEETQYF
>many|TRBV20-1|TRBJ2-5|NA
TGCAGTGCTCTCCACGGGCTCCAAGAGACCCAGTACTTC
CSALHGLQETQYF
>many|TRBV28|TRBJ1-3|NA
TGTGCCAGCAGTCCCAACAGGGTTGCTGGAAACACCATATATTTT
CASSPNRVAGNTIYF
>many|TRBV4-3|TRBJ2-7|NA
TGCGCCAGCAGCCAAGATCGGGGTTACGAGCAGTACTTC
CASSQDRGYEQYF
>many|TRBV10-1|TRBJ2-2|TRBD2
TGCGCCAGCAGTGAGTCTGTAGCGGGAAACACCGGGGAGCTGTTTTTT
CASSESVAGNTGELFF
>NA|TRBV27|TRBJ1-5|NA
TGTGCCAGCAGTCTGAATTTAAATCAGCCCCAGCATTTT
CASSLNLNQPQHF
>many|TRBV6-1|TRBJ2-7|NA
TGTGCCAGCAGAGGCCTCGGGGGGCAACCTACGGAGCAGTACTTC
CASRGLGGQPTEQYF
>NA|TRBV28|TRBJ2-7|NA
TGTGCCAGCAGTTACCGCAGCTACGAGCAGTACTTC
CASSYRSYEQYF
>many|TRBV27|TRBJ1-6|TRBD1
TGTGCCAGCAGTTTTGGGGACAGGGTGGGAAGTTCACCCCTCCACTTT
CASSFGDRVGSSPLHF
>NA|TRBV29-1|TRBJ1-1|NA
TGCAGCGTCCGCGGGGGGAGCACTGAAGCTTTCTTT
CSVRGGSTEAFF
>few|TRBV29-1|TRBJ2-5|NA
TGCAGCGTTGAACACCCCCAGTACCAAGAGACCCAGTACTTC
CSVEHPQYQETQYF
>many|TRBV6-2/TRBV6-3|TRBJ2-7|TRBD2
TGTGCCAGCAGTTACGTCGCGGGACTAAGCTCCTACGAGCAGTACTTC
CASSYVAGLSSYEQYF
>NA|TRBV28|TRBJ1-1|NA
TGTGCCAGCAGTTTGGGGAGGGGGTTGAGCACTGAAGCTTTCTTT
CASSLGRGLSTEAFF
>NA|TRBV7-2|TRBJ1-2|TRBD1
TGTGCCAGCAGCTTAGGACAGGGGGCGCCGGGCTACACCTTC
CASSLGQGAPGYTF
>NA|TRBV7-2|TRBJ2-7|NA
TGTGCCAGCAGCGAACGGGGCGAGCAGTACTTC
CASSERGEQYF
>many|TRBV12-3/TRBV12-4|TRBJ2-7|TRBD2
TGTGCCAGCAGTCGGTTAGCGGGCTTCCCTAACGAGCAGTACTTC
CASSRLAGFPNEQYF
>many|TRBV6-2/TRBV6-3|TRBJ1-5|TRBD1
TGTGCCAGCAGTTCCCAAGGACAGGGAAGGTGGAATAGCAATCAGCCCCAGCATTTT
CASSSQGQGRWNSNQPQHF
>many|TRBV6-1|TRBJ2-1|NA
TGTGCCAGCCAGGGGAACAATGAGCAGTTCTTC
CASQGNNEQFF
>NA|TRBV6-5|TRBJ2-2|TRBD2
TGTGCCAGCAGTTACGAAGCGGGAGTTGGTACCGGGGAGCTGTTTTTT
CASSYEAGVGTGELFF
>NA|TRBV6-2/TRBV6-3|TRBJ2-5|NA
TGTGCCAGCAGTTACTTCTTCCAGGGTACGCAAGAGACCCAGTACTTC
CASSYFFQGTQETQYF
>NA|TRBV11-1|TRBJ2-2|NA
TGTGCCAGCAGCTTAAACAGGGCGGACACCGGGGAGCTGTTTTTT
CASSLNRADTGELFF
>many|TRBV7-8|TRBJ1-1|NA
TGTGCCAGCAGCCGCCGCGAAGGAACGGCGCCGAACACTGAAGCTTTCTTT
CASSRREGTAPNTEAFF
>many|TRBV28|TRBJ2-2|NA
TGTGCCAGCAGTGCCTTGAACACCGGGGAGCTGTTTTTT
CASSALNTGELFF
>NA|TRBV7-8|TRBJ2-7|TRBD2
TGTGCCAGCAGCTTCGCTAGCGGCACCTACGAGCAGTACTTC
CASSFASGTYEQYF
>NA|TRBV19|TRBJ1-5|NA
TGTGCCAGTAGTATAAGCTCCTCAGATCAGCCCCAGCATTTT
CASSISSSDQPQHF
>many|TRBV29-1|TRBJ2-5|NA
TGCAGCGTTGAACGGGGCCTTGAGACCCAGTACTTC
CSVERGLETQYF
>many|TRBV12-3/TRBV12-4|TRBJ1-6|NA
TGTGCCAGCAGCCTCCGGGACGTGGGAGATTCACCCCTCCACTTT
CASSLRDVGDSPLHF